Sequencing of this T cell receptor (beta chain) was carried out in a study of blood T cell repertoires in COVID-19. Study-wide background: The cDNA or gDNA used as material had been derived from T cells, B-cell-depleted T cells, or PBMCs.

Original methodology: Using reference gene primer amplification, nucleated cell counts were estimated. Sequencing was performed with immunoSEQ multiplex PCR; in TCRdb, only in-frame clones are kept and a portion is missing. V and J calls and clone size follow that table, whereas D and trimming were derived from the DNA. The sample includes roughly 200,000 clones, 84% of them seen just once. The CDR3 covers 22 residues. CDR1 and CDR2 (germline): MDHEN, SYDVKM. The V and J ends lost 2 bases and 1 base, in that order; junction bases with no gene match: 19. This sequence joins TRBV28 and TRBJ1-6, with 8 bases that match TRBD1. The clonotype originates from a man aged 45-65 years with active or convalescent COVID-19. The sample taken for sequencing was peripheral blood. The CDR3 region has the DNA TGTGCCAGCAGTTTAGACCCCAACCGGGACAGGTCCTCTTTATCCTATAATTCACCCCTCCACTTT. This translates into CASSLDPNRDRSSLSYNSPLHF.